Shown below are 13 T cell receptor beta chains from a single sample sequenced in a study of blood T cell repertoires in COVID-19. Clones were read by immunoSEQ multiplex PCR, and TCRdb kept only the in-frame ones, dropping some. The sample gives 250,000 or so clones, 85% of which show up once; over 5.5% is in the top ten. Specimen: peripheral blood. The receptors shown here come from a woman aged 55-70 years with active or convalescent COVID-19.

In nucleotides, the CDR3 is TGTGCCAGCAGTTACCTAGCGGGAGTGGCAGATACGCAGTATTTT. Protein: CASSYLAGVADTQYF. This sequence joins TRBV6-5 and TRBJ2-3, with 10 bases matching TRBD2. V gave up 2 bases and J gave up 4 bases; unmatched junction bases: 3. This CDR3 region has 15 residues. The germline CDR1 and CDR2 sequences are MNHEY and SVGAGI.

This clone was observed a single time. J is TRBJ1-6 and V is TRBV6-5, with D perhaps TRBD1 (6 bases). The CDR3 consists of 13 residues. Germline CDR1 is MNHEY and CDR2 is SVGAGI. V was trimmed by 6 bases and J by 8 bases, leaving 11 bases between them. In DNA form, the CDR3 reads TGTGCCAGCAGACGGGGGGGGCATTCACCCCTCCACTTT. Amino acids: CASRRGGHSPLHF.

J is TRBJ2-6 and V is TRBV19; maybe TRBD2 (6 bases). With 5 bases removed from V and 1 base from J, the gap between germline ends came to 12 bases. Germline loops: CDR1 LNHDA, CDR2 SQIVND (reference sequence). CDR3 length: 16 amino acids. The CDR3: CASSPPGGSGANVLTF. CDR3 sequence (DNA): TGTGCCAGTAGTCCTCCCGGGGGATCTGGGGCCAACGTCCTGACTTTC.

The chain uses TRBV30 and TRBJ1-3; D uncertain. Germline V gene data show CDR1 as GTSNPN and CDR2 as SVGIG (reference sequence). V was pared by 2 bases and J by 0 bases, with 8 bases between. This CDR3 contains 14 residues. DNA for the CDR3: TGTGCCTGGAGTTTAGAAGTCTCTGGAAACACCATATATTTT. This encodes CAWSLEVSGNTIYF.

There are a few counts of this clone. The rearrangement links TRBV5-6 to TRBJ1-1, with 7 bases lining up with TRBD1. The CDR3 runs to 15 residues. V shed 0 bases, J shed 4 bases, and the junction held 6 bases outside the gene matches. CDR1 is SGHDT, CDR2 YYEEEE, per germline. DNA for the CDR3: TGTGCCAGCAGCTTGGTTCGACAGGGACTCACTGAAGCTTTCTTT. It yields the protein CASSLVRQGLTEAFF.

The rearrangement uses TRBV5-1 and TRBJ2-1; 7 bases line up with TRBD2. J gave up 0 bases and V 4 bases, and 4 bases lay outside the gene matches. CDR1 and CDR2 from the germline V gene are SGHRS and YFSETQ. This CDR3 has 15 amino acids. The CDR3, as DNA: TGCGCCAGCAGCGGGGGGGAAAGCTCCTACAATGAGCAGTTCTTC. Encoded protein: CASSGGESSYNEQFF.

This clone was detected only once. The rearrangement uses TRBV10-2 and TRBJ2-5; 12 nucleotides align to TRBD2. This CDR3 is 15 amino acids long. The germline V gene encodes CDR1 WSHSY and CDR2 SAAADI. J gave up 5 bases and V 8 bases, and 9 bases lay outside the gene matches. CDR3 bases: TGCGCCAGCCGGCCGGGACTAGCGGGTCCTGAGACCCAGTACTTC. This translates into CASRPGLAGPETQYF.

Note on this clone: This sample also contains other DNA sequences that code for the same CDR3. The V gene is TRBV6-5, the J gene TRBJ2-7, with TRBD2 matching 7 bases. This CDR3 is 14 amino acids long. Germline CDR1 and CDR2: MNHEY and SVGAGI. Trimming cost V 2 bases and J 0 bases; bases outside gene matches: 1. CDR3 in DNA: TGTGCCAGCAGTTACGGCGGGGGCTCCTACGAGCAGTACTTC. This codes for CASSYGGGSYEQYF.

This sequence joins TRBV5-1 and TRBJ1-3, with D possibly being TRBD1 (6 bases). Trimming cost V 4 bases and J 4 bases, with 18 bases left between them. The CDR3 has 16 amino acids. CDR1 SGHRS and CDR2 YFSETQ come from the germline V gene. CDR3 DNA: TGCGCCAGCAGCCCACAGGGAGCAGGTGGAGGAAACACCATATATTTT. It specifies CASSPQGAGGGNTIYF.

The J gene is TRBJ2-5, the V gene TRBV6-5; possible D gene TRBD2, 5 bases. V lost 0 bases to trimming and J lost 4 bases, with 12 bases between them. CDR1 and CDR2 from the germline V gene are MNHEY and SVGAGI. CDR3 length equals 15 residues. The CDR3 nucleotides read TGTGCCAGCAGTTACTCTTTCCGGGGTGGAGAGACCCAGTACTTC. It specifies CASSYSFRGGETQYF.

The V call is TRBV7-3, the J call TRBJ2-1; D ambiguous. CDR3 length: 15 amino acids. The ends were cut back, 5 bases at V and 0 bases at J, with 11 bases in the middle. Germline V gene lookup returns CDR1 SGHTA and CDR2 FQGTGA. CDR3 protein: CASSKLPSSYNEQFF. CDR3 coding DNA: TGTGCCAGCAGCAAATTGCCCAGCTCCTACAATGAGCAGTTCTTC.

In its sample, this clone was seen once. The chain combines TRBV25-1 with TRBJ2-1; 7 bases agree with TRBD1. Per the germline V gene, CDR1 is MGHDK and CDR2 is SYGVNS. This CDR3 region has 14 residues. V gave up 8 bases and J gave up 6 bases; unmatched junction bases: 10. CDR3 nucleotides: TGTGCCAGCGCGTCCGGGACAGCTACCAATGAGCAGTTCTTC. It specifies CASASGTATNEQFF.

This chain joins TRBV14 and TRBJ2-1, with 7 bases aligning to TRBD1. V was clipped by 4 bases and J by 9 bases; unmatched bases: 6. Looked up from germline, CDR1 is SGHDN and CDR2 is FVKESK. The CDR3 spans 13 residues. CDR3 residues: CASSPHPGGEQFF. The CDR3 DNA follows: TGTGCCAGCAGCCCTCACCCAGGGGGTGAGCAGTTCTTC.